The clone carrying this T cell receptor (beta chain) was recorded at least ten times. Its target is not known. This specimen comes from a study of T cell repertoires in cytomegalovirus infection. A single record per CDR3 protein comes from TCRdb applying MiXCR to the reads. The table lists around 710,000 distinct CDR3 sequences, 25% to 35% of them singletons. CDR1 is SGHTA, CDR2 FQGNSA, per germline. CDR3 length equals 17 residues. V shed 0 bases and J shed 3 bases, with 14 bases lying between them. Material: cultured CD8+ T cells from PBMCs, obtained from culture after CMV antigen stimulation. This TCR was sampled from a human donor in good health (CMV status not recorded). Some clones in this sample may be carry-over from other donors' samples. The chain combines TRBV7-2 with TRBJ1-4; TRBD1 is a possible D gene (5 bases). CDR3 loop: CASSLARVPGPNEKLFF. Here the CDR3 DNA reads TGTGCCAGCAGCTTAGCGCGGGTTCCGGGGCCTAATGAAAAACTGTTTTTT.